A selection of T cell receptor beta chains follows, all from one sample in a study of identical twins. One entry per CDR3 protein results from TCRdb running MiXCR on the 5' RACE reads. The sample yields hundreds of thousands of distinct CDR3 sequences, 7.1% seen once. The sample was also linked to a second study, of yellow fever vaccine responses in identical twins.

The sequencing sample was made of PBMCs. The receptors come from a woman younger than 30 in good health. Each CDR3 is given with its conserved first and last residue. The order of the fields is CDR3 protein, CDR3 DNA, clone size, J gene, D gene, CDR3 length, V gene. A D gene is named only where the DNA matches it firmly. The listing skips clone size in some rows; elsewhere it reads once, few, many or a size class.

CDR3 protein: CCSILGEHF; CDR3 DNA: TGCTGCAGCATCTTGGGGGAGCATTTT; clone size: NA; J gene: TRBJ1-5; D gene: NA; CDR3 length: 9; V gene: TRBV5-1
CDR3 protein: CASSSGRNSPLHF; CDR3 DNA: TGTGCCAGCAGCTCCGGTCGGAATTCACCCCTCCACTTT; clone size: NA; J gene: TRBJ1-6; D gene: NA; CDR3 length: 13; V gene: TRBV28
CDR3 protein: CASSFPGREYEQYF; CDR3 DNA: TGTGCCAGCAGTTTCCCCGGGAGAGAATACGAGCAGTACTTC; clone size: NA; J gene: TRBJ2-7; D gene: NA; CDR3 length: 14; V gene: TRBV28
CDR3 protein: CASSLRPLEAFF; CDR3 DNA: TGTGCCAGCAGTTTACGCCCGCTTGAAGCTTTCTTT; clone size: NA; J gene: TRBJ1-1; D gene: NA; CDR3 length: 12; V gene: TRBV12-3/TRBV12-4
CDR3 protein: CASSLGGGPGELFF; CDR3 DNA: TGTGCCAGCAGTTTGGGGGGGGGGCCCGGGGAGCTGTTTTTT; clone size: few; J gene: TRBJ2-2; D gene: NA; CDR3 length: 14; V gene: TRBV12-3/TRBV12-4
CDR3 protein: CATAAGRNSPLHF; CDR3 DNA: TGCGCCACTGCGGCTGGGCGGAATTCACCCCTCCACTTT; clone size: NA; J gene: TRBJ1-6; D gene: NA; CDR3 length: 13; V gene: TRBV5-1
CDR3 protein: CATSRDRGAGELFF; CDR3 DNA: TGTGCCACCAGCAGGGACAGGGGTGCCGGGGAGCTGTTTTTT; clone size: few; J gene: TRBJ2-2; D gene: TRBD1; CDR3 length: 14; V gene: TRBV15
CDR3 protein: CATLAGRLSGANVLTF; CDR3 DNA: TGTGCTACCTTGGCTGGACGCCTCTCTGGGGCCAACGTCCTGACTTTC; clone size: NA; J gene: TRBJ2-6; D gene: NA; CDR3 length: 16; V gene: TRBV6-1
CDR3 protein: CASSLFISDTQYF; CDR3 DNA: TGTGCCAGCAGCTTATTTATCTCAGATACGCAGTATTTT; clone size: few; J gene: TRBJ2-3; D gene: NA; CDR3 length: 13; V gene: TRBV7-3
CDR3 protein: CATTPLPSSGANVLTF; CDR3 DNA: TGTGCCACCACGCCCCTCCCGAGCTCTGGGGCCAACGTCCTGACTTTC; clone size: NA; J gene: TRBJ2-6; D gene: NA; CDR3 length: 16; V gene: TRBV15
CDR3 protein: CASSIQRLAVTTDTQYF; CDR3 DNA: TGTGCCAGCAGTATCCAAAGACTAGCGGTGACCACAGATACGCAGTATTTT; clone size: few; J gene: TRBJ2-3; D gene: TRBD2; CDR3 length: 17; V gene: TRBV12-3/TRBV12-4
CDR3 protein: CATSRDLDRAGEQFF; CDR3 DNA: TGTGCCACCAGCAGAGATTTGGACAGGGCCGGTGAGCAGTTCTTC; clone size: many; J gene: TRBJ2-1; D gene: TRBD1; CDR3 length: 15; V gene: TRBV15
CDR3 protein: CASSKRLAGDSDTQYF; CDR3 DNA: TGCGCCAGCAGCAAAAGATTAGCGGGAGACTCAGATACGCAGTATTTT; clone size: few; J gene: TRBJ2-3; D gene: TRBD2; CDR3 length: 16; V gene: TRBV5-1
CDR3 protein: CASSIGDANTGELFF; CDR3 DNA: TGCGCCAGCAGCATCGGGGACGCGAACACCGGGGAGCTGTTTTTT; clone size: many; J gene: TRBJ2-2; D gene: NA; CDR3 length: 15; V gene: TRBV5-1
CDR3 protein: CASSHPSQGSTEQFF; CDR3 DNA: TGTGCCAGCTCACACCCTAGTCAGGGTAGTACCGAGCAGTTCTTC; clone size: many; J gene: TRBJ2-1; D gene: NA; CDR3 length: 15; V gene: TRBV18
CDR3 protein: CASMDGIDSPLHF; CDR3 DNA: TGTGCCAGCATGGATGGGATCGATTCACCCCTCCACTTT; clone size: few; J gene: TRBJ1-6; D gene: NA; CDR3 length: 13; V gene: TRBV2
CDR3 protein: CACGIRTYEQYF; CDR3 DNA: TGTGCGTGCGGGATAAGAACCTACGAGCAGTACTTC; clone size: NA; J gene: TRBJ2-7; D gene: NA; CDR3 length: 12; V gene: TRBV12-3/TRBV12-4